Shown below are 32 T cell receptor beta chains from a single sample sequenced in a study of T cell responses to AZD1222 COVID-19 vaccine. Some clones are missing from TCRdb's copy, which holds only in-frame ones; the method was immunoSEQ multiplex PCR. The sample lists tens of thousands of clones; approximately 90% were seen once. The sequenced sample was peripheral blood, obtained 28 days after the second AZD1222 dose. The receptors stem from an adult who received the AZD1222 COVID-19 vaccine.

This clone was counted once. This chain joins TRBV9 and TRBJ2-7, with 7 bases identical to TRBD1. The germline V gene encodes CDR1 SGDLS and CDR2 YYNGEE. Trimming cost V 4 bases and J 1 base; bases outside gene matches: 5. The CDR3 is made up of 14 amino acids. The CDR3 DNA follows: TGTGCCAGCAGCCCCCGACAGGGATCCTACGAGCAGTACTTC. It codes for CASSPRQGSYEQYF.

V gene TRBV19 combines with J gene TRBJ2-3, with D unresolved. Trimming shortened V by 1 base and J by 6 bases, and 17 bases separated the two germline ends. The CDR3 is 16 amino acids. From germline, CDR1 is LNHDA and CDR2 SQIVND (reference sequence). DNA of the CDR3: TGTGCCAGTAGTATAGGGCCAGAAGTCAGACCGGATACGCAGTATTTT. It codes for CASSIGPEVRPDTQYF.

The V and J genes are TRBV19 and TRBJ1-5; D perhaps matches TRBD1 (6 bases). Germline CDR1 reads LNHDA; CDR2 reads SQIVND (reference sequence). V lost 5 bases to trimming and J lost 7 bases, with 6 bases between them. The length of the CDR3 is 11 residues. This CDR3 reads CASSGGQPQHF. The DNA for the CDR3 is TGTGCCAGTAGTGGGGGCCAGCCCCAGCATTTT.

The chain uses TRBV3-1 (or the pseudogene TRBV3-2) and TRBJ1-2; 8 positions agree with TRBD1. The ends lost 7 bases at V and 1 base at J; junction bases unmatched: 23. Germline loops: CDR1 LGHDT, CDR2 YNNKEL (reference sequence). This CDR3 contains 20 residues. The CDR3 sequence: CASIAGHRTGTIAHNYGYTF. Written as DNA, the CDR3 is TGTGCCAGCATCGCGGGCCATAGGACAGGGACGATCGCGCATAACTATGGCTACACCTTC.

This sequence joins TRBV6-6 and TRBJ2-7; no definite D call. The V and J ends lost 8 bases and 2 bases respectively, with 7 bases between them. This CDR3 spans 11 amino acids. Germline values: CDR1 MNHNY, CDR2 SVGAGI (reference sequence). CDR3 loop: CASGVAYEQYF. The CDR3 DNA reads TGTGCCAGCGGAGTCGCCTACGAGCAGTACTTC.

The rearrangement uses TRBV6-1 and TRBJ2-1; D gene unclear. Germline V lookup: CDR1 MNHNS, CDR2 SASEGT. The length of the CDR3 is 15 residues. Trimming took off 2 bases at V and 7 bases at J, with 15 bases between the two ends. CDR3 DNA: TGTGCCAGCAGTGAACGGACCCTTCTCGGGAATGAGCAGTTCTTC. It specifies CASSERTLLGNEQFF.

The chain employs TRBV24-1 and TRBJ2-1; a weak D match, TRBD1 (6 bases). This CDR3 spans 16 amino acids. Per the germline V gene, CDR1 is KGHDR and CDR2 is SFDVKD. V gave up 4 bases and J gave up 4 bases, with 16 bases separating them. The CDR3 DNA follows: TGTGCCACCAGTGACCCGGGACATTTCTCATACAATGAGCAGTTCTTC. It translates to CATSDPGHFSYNEQFF.

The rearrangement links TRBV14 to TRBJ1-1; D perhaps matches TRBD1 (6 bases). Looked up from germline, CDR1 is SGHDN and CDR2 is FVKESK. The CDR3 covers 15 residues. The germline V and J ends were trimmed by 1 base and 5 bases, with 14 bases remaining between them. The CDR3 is CASSQVGGGRTEAFF. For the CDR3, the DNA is TGTGCCAGCAGCCAAGTCGGGGGGGGCAGGACTGAAGCTTTCTTT.

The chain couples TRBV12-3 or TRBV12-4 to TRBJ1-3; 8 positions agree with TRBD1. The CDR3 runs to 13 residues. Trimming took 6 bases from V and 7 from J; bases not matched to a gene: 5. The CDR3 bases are TGTGCCAGCAGACAGGGGGGCGTTAACACCATATATTTT. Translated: CASRQGGVNTIYF.

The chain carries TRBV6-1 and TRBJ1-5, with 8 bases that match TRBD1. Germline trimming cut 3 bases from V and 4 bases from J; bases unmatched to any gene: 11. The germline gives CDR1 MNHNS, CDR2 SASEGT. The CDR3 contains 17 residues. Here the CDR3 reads CASSDPKQGVENQPQHF. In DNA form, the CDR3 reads TGTGCCAGCAGTGATCCGAAACAGGGGGTTGAGAATCAGCCCCAGCATTTT.

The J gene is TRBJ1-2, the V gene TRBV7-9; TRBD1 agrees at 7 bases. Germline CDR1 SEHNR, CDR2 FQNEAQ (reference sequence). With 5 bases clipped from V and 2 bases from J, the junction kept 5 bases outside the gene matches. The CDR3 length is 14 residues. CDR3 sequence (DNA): TGTGCCAGCAGCATTTTGACAGGGAACTATGGCTACACCTTC. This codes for CASSILTGNYGYTF. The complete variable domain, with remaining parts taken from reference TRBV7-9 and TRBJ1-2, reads DTGVSQNPRHKITKRGQNVTFRCDPISEHNRLYWYRQTLGQGPEFLTYFQNEAQLEKSRLLSDRFSAERPKGSFSTLEIQRTEQGDSAMYLCASSILTGNYGYTFGSGTRLTVV.

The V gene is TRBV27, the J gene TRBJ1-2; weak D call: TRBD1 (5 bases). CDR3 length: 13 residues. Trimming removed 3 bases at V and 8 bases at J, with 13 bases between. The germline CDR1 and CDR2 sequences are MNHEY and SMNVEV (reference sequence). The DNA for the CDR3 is TGTGCCAGCAGTTTCATGGACATGGGCGGCTACACCTTC. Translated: CASSFMDMGGYTF.

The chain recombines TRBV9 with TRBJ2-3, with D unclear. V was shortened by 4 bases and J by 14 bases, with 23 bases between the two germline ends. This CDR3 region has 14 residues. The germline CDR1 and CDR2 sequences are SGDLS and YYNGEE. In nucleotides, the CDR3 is TGTGCCAGCAGCCCCCGCGGAAAACCATTTACACGGTATTTT. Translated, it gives CASSPRGKPFTRYF.

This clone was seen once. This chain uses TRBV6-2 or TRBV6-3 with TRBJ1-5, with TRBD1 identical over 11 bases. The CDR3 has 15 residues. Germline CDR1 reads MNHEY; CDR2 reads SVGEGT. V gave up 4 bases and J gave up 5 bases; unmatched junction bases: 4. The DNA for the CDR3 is TGTGCCAGCAGTTCTGGACAGGGGGCGGATCAGCCCCAGCATTTT. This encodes CASSSGQGADQPQHF.

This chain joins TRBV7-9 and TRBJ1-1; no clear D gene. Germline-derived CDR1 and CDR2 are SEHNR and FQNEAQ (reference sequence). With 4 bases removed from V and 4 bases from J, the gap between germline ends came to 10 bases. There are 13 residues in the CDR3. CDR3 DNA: TGTGCCAGCAGCTCCCTTTTCCGCACTGAAGCTTTCTTT. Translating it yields CASSSLFRTEAFF.

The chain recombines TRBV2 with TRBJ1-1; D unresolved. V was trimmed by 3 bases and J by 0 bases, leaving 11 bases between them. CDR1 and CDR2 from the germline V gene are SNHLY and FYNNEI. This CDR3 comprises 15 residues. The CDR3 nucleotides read TGTGCCAGCAGTGAGGGTCAGGAGATGAACACTGAAGCTTTCTTT. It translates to CASSEGQEMNTEAFF.

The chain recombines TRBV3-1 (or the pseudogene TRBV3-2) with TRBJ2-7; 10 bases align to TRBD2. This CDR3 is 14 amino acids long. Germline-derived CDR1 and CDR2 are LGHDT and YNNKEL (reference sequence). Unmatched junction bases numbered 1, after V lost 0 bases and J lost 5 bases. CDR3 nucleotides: TGTGCCAGCAGCCAAGACCTAGCGGGGGACGAGCAGTACTTC. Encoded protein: CASSQDLAGDEQYF.

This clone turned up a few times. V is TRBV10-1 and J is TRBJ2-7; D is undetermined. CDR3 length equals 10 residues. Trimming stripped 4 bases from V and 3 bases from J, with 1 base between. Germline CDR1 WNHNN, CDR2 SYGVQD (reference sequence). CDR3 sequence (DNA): TGCGCCAGCAGTGGCTACGAGCAGTACTTC. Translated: CASSGYEQYF.

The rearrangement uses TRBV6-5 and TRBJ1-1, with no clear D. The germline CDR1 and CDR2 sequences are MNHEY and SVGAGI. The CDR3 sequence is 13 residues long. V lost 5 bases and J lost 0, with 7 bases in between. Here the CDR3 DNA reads TGTGCCAGCAGTCCGGGATTGAACACTGAAGCTTTCTTT. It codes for CASSPGLNTEAFF.

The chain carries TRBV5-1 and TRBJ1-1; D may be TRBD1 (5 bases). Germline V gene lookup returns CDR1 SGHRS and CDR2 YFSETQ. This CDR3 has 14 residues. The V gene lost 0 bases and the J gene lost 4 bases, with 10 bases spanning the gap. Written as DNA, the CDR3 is TGCGCCAGCAGCTTGGACGGGACGGGCACTGAAGCTTTCTTT. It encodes CASSLDGTGTEAFF.

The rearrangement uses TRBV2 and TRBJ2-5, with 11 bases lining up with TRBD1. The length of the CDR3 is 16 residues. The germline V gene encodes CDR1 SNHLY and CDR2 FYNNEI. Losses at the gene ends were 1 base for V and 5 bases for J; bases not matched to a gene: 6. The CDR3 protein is CASSEGTGGLGETQYF. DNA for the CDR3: TGTGCCAGCAGTGAAGGGACAGGGGGCTTAGGGGAGACCCAGTACTTC.

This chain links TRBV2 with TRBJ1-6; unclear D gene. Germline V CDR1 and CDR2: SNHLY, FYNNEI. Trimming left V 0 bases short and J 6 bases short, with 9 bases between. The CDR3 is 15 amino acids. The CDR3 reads CASSEATRANSPLHF. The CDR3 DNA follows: TGTGCCAGCAGTGAAGCGACAAGGGCTAATTCACCCCTCCACTTT.

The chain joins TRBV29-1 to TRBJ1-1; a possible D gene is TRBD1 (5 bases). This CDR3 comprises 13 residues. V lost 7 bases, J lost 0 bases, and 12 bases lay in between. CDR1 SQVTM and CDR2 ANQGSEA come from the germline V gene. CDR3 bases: TGCAGCGCGGGGGGAAGGATGAACACTGAAGCTTTCTTT. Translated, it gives CSAGGRMNTEAFF.

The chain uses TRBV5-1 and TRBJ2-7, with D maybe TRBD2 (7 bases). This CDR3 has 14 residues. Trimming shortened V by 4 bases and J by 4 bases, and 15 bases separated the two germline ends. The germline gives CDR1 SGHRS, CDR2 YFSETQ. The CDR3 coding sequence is TGCGCCAGCAGCGGGGGGGCTGGGGCGTACGAGCAGTACTTC. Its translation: CASSGGAGAYEQYF.

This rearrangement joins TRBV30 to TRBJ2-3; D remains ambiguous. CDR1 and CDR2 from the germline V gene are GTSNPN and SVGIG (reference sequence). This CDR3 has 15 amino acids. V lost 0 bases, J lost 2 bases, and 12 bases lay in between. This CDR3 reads CAWSVHWRATDTQYF. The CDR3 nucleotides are TGTGCCTGGAGTGTACACTGGCGAGCCACAGATACGCAGTATTTT.

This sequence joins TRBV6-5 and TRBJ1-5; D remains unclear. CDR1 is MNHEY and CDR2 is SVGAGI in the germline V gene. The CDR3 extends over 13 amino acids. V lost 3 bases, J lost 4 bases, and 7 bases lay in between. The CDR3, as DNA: TGTGCCAGCAGTTATTACAGAAATCAGCCCCAGCATTTT. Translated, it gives CASSYYRNQPQHF.

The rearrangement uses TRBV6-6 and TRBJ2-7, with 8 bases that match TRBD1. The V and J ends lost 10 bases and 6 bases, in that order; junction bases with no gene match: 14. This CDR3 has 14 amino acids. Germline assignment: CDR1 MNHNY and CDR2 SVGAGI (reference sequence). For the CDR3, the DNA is TGTGCCACCCTTCTGTCAGGGGGCAAAGGCGAGCAGTACTTC. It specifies CATLLSGGKGEQYF.

DNA for the CDR3: TGTGCCAGTAGTATCCGGCAGGGGTGGAATGAGCAGTTCTTC. It encodes CASSIRQGWNEQFF. This sequence joins TRBV19 and TRBJ2-1, with D possibly being TRBD1 (6 bases). V was cut by 3 bases and J by 7 bases, with 13 bases left in between. CDR3 length: 14 amino acids. Germline V gives CDR1 LNHDA, CDR2 SQIVND (reference sequence).

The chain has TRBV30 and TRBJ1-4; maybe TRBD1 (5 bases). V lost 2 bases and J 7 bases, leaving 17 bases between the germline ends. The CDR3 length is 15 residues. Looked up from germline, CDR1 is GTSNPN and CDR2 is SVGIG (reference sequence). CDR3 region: CAWSLTLGLREKLFF. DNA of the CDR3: TGTGCCTGGAGTCTCACTCTGGGACTTCGTGAAAAACTGTTTTTT.

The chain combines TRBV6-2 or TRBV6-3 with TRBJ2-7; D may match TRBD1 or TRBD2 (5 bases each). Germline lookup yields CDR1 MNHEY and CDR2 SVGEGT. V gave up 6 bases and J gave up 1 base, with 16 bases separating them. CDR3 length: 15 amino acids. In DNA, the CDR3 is TGTGCCAGCAGCCCGGATTTCGAGGGGTCCTACGAGCAGTACTTC. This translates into CASSPDFEGSYEQYF.

The CDR3 DNA sequence: TGTGCCAGCAGTGAAGACTTCGGGGCCCGAAGGGGTGGCTACACCTTC. Translating it yields CASSEDFGARRGGYTF. This chain links TRBV6-1 with TRBJ1-2; D perhaps matches TRBD1 (5 bases). CDR1 and CDR2 from the germline V gene are MNHNS and SASEGT. V shed 1 base and J shed 7 bases, with 19 bases lying between them. There are 16 residues in the CDR3.

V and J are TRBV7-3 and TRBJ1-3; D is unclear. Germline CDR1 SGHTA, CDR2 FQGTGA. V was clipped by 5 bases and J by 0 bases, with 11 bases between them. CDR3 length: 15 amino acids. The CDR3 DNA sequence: TGTGCCAGCAGCGAAACCGGGAACTCTGGAAACACCATATATTTT. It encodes CASSETGNSGNTIYF.